A single sample is the source of the 8 T cell receptor beta chains below, sequenced in a study of cytomegalovirus exposure and HLA in healthy donors. Researchers ran the PCR with 60 Vbeta and 13 Jbeta primers. Only in-frame clones appear in the TCRdb table, and some are missing; sequencing was by immunoSEQ multiplex PCR. The sample holds 210,000 or so clones, under 80% seen once. Source material: PBMCs. The receptors originated from a girl under 10 years old in good health and CMV-seronegative.

This chain connects TRBV12-2 to TRBJ1-6; the table's D call TRBD1 went unverified against the DNA. TRBV12-2 is noted as a pseudogene. This CDR3 spans 15 amino acids. The CDR3: CASRPWTGGDSPLHF. The CDR3 DNA follows: TGTGCAAGTCGCCCCTGGACAGGGGGCGATTCACCCCTCCACTTT.

The rearrangement links TRBV6-5 to TRBJ2-1; a possible D gene is TRBD2 (5 bases). Between the trimmed V and J ends, which lost 2 bases and 7 bases, there was a span of 12 bases. Germline assignment: CDR1 MNHEY and CDR2 SVGAGI. The CDR3 contains 14 residues. CDR3 region: CASSYLGLGNEQFF. The CDR3 DNA follows: TGTGCCAGCAGTTACCTAGGACTCGGGAATGAGCAGTTCTTC.

This chain links TRBV11-2 with TRBJ2-2, with D hard to call. Germline values: CDR1 SGHAT, CDR2 FQNNGV. V was trimmed by 3 bases and J by 0 bases, leaving 8 bases between them. The CDR3 sequence is 15 residues long. CDR3 nucleotides: TGTGCCAGCAGCTTTGCAGTTTCGAACACCGGGGAGCTGTTTTTT. This encodes CASSFAVSNTGELFF.

This clone was counted once. The chain combines TRBV9 with TRBJ2-2, with D possibly being TRBD1 (5 bases). Germline CDR1 SGDLS, CDR2 YYNGEE. V lost 0 bases and J 7 bases, leaving 10 bases between the germline ends. CDR3 length equals 14 residues. Here the CDR3 reads CASSVEFRDGELFF. The CDR3 nucleotides read TGTGCCAGCAGCGTAGAGTTCAGGGACGGGGAGCTGTTTTTT. Filled out from reference TRBV9 and TRBJ2-2, the complete variable domain reads DSGVTQTPKHLITATGQRVTLRCSPRSGDLSVYWYQQSLDQGLQFLIQYYNGEERAKGNILERFSAQQFPDLHSELNLSSLELGDSALYFCASSVEFRDGELFFGEGSRLTVL.

J is TRBJ1-5 and V is TRBV19; D is ambiguous. Looked up from germline, CDR1 is LNHDA and CDR2 is SQIVND (reference sequence). Deletions cut 0 bases from V and 7 bases from J, with 13 bases between. The length of the CDR3 is 15 residues. The CDR3 DNA reads TGTGCCAGTAGTATAGATCGATGGGGAGGCCAGCCCCAGCATTTT. Translation: CASSIDRWGGQPQHF.

V gene TRBV29-1 combines with J gene TRBJ1-4, with D maybe TRBD1 (6 bases). The CDR3 length is 14 residues. Trimming pared 5 bases from V and 0 bases from J, leaving 10 bases between. Per the germline V gene, CDR1 is SQVTM and CDR2 is ANQGSEA. CDR3 region: CSVRRDTTNEKLFF. For the CDR3, the DNA is TGCAGCGTTCGTAGGGACACAACTAATGAAAAACTGTTTTTT.

The chain recombines TRBV7-6 with TRBJ2-1; 10 bases match TRBD2. The CDR3 is 16 amino acids. Looked up from germline, CDR1 is SGHVS and CDR2 is FNYEAQ. V lost 5 bases to trimming and J lost 4 bases; unmatched junction nucleotides: 8. DNA for the CDR3: TGTGCCAGCAGCCCAGTCGTAGCGGGGGGATACAATGAGCAGTTCTTC. Protein: CASSPVVAGGYNEQFF. The full variable domain, its missing parts supplied by reference TRBV7-6 and TRBJ2-1, is GAGVSQSPRYKVTKRGQDVALRCDPISGHVSLYWYRQALGQGPEFLTYFNYEAQQDKSGLPNDRFSAERPEGSISTLTIQRTEQRDSAMYRCASSPVVAGGYNEQFFGPGTRLTVL.

The chain carries TRBV5-1 and TRBJ1-6, with 9 positions matching TRBD1. J was trimmed by 13 bases and V by 4 bases; bases with no gene match: 9. Germline-derived CDR1 and CDR2 are SGHRS and YFSETQ. The length of the CDR3 is 14 residues. The chain's CDR3 is CASSAGQGFSPLHF. The CDR3, as DNA: TGCGCCAGCAGCGCGGGACAGGGATTCTCCCCCCTCCACTTT.